This T cell receptor beta chain was observed in a study of T cells in Graves' hyperthyroidism and ophthalmopathy. The overall study: At the time of initial diagnosis and before any treatment, peripheral blood was collected.

Amplification targeted TCR beta CDR3 regions from RNA transcripts. TCR CDR3 underwent first-round RT-PCR with the HTBI primer set. Via MiXCR, TCRdb re-called the multiplex PCR reads, giving one row per CDR3 protein. This sample has around 600,000 distinct CDR3 sequences; roughly a sixth occur once, and the top ten carry less than 3.5%. Patients with ophthalmopathy all had a Clinical Activity Score of at least 3, a NOSPECS grade of at least 4 and duration under 3 months. This sample holds PBMCs from under 11 ml fresh peripheral blood. This clonotype was recorded a few times. V lost 1 base and J lost 9; bases outside the gene matches: 7. CDR1 and CDR2 from the germline V gene are LGHDT and YNNKEL (reference sequence). The CDR3 has 15 amino acids.

This sequence joins TRBV3-1 and TRBJ1-3, with 9 positions matching TRBD1. This sequence originates from a woman between 35 and 50 years old with Graves' ophthalmopathy. What was sequenced was blood. Here the CDR3 reads CASSQGGTGSPTIYF. CDR3 in DNA: TGTGCCAGCAGCCAAGGTGGGACAGGGTCTCCCACCATATATTTT. The entire variable domain, with the rest obtained from reference TRBV3-1 and TRBJ1-3, is as follows: DTAVSQTPKYLVTQMGNDKSIKCEQNLGHDTMYWYKQDSKKFLKIMFSYNNKELIINETVPNRFSPKSPDKAHLNLHINSLELGDSAVYFCASSQGGTGSPTIYFGEGSWLTVV.